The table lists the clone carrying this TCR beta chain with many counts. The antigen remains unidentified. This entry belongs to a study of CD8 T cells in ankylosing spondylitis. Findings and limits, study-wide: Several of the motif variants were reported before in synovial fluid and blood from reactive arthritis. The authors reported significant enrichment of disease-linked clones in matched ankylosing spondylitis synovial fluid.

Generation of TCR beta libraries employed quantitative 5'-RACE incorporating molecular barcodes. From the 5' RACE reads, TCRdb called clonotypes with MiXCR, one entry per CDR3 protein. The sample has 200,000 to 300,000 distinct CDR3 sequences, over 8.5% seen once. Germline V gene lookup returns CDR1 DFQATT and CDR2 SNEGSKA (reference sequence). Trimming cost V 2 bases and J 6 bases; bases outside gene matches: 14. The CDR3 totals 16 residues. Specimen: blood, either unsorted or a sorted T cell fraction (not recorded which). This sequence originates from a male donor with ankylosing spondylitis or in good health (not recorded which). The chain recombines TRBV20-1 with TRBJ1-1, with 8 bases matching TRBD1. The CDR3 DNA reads TGCAGTGCTAGATCCGAGACAGGGGCTGAGAGACCTGAAGCTTTCTTT. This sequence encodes CSARSETGAERPEAFF.